This T cell receptor beta chain derives from a study of cytomegalovirus exposure and HLA in healthy donors. About this clone itself: Antigen: not known.

General study findings and limits: Associated with cytomegalovirus, according to the listing, were 150 to 200 TCR beta chains. High sensitivity and specificity were reportedly achieved when the classifier diagnosed cytomegalovirus status.

CDR1 is SGHTA and CDR2 is FQGTGA in the germline V gene. The length of the CDR3 is 16 residues. After removal of 5 bases from V and 7 bases from J, the junction contained 11 bases not matched to a gene. Assay used: immunoSEQ multiplex PCR; TCRdb lists only in-frame clones, some missing. The table has 350,000 or so clones, 86% seen once; the top ten hold about 0.91%. It was the approximately 110-subject validation cohort, separate from the roughly 700-subject first cohort, to which the donors belonged. This sequence was found in a woman under 30 in good health and CMV-seronegative. The V and J genes are TRBV7-3 and TRBJ1-5; 10 bases map to TRBD1. What was sequenced was PBMCs. The CDR3 spells CASSATGTGVDQPQHF. CDR3 sequence (DNA): TGTGCCAGCAGCGCGACCGGGACAGGGGTAGACCAGCCCCAGCATTTT.